This TCR beta chain emerged from a study of blood T cell repertoires in COVID-19. This clone was found a few times. The CDR3 runs to 13 residues. V lost 7 bases to trimming and J lost 2 bases, with 11 bases between them. The germline gives CDR1 MNHEY, CDR2 SVGAGI. Here immunoSEQ multiplex PCR was the method, and the copy in TCRdb shows in-frame clones only, minus some. The data hold about 120,000 clones, with approximately 79% observed a single time. The receptor was isolated from a man aged 45-60 years with acute or convalescent COVID-19. This chain joins TRBV6-5 and TRBJ1-2; no clear D. Sequencing input: peripheral blood. In DNA, the CDR3 is TGTGCCAGCAAGACTGTCTTAAACTATGGCTACACCTTC. Amino acids: CASKTVLNYGYTF.